The next 29 T cell receptor beta chains were all read from a single sample in a study of blood T cells in healthy people across ages. A second roughly 6 to 12 cycle PCR used barcoded and J-beta primers. Via MiXCR, TCRdb re-called the 5' RACE reads, giving one row per CDR3 protein. The sample shows 700,000 to 900,000 distinct CDR3 sequences, about 26% of them seen only once. This same sample was also part of a study on T cells of mothers and their children.

The sequenced sample was blood. The receptor set was obtained from a boy between 10 and 17 years old in good health.

The rearrangement joins TRBV30 to TRBJ2-5, with D hard to call. Trimming shortened V by 2 bases and J by 5 bases, and 6 bases separated the two germline ends. Germline V gene data show CDR1 as GTSNPN and CDR2 as SVGIG (reference sequence). The CDR3 runs 11 residues. The CDR3 sequence: CAWSSPETQYF. The CDR3 DNA follows: TGTGCCTGGAGTTCCCCGGAGACCCAGTACTTC.

The rearrangement links TRBV5-1 to TRBJ2-1, with a weak D call TRBD1 (5 bases). Trimming removed 9 bases from V and 9 bases from J, with 16 bases in between. The CDR3 contains 12 residues. From germline, CDR1 is SGHRS and CDR2 YFSETQ. The CDR3 protein is CAIIDSKGEQFF. DNA of the CDR3: TGCGCCATCATCGACAGTAAGGGTGAGCAGTTCTTC.

This sequence joins TRBV29-1 and TRBJ2-7; 7 positions match TRBD2. The trim removed 4 bases at V and 3 bases at J, leaving 9 bases unmatched. CDR1 is SQVTM and CDR2 is ANQGSEA in the germline V gene. The CDR3 totals 14 residues. The CDR3 loop reads CSVAGGGILYEQYF. The CDR3 DNA follows: TGCAGCGTTGCCGGGGGAGGGATCCTCTACGAGCAGTACTTC.

This clonotype was counted a few times. CDR3 DNA sequence: TGTGCCAGCGGTCAACTGGACGGCCCTGTGGAGACCCAGTACTTC. It codes for CASGQLDGPVETQYF. The gene calls are TRBV7-2 and TRBJ2-5; D gene uncertain. Germline loops: CDR1 SGHTA, CDR2 FQGNSA. The CDR3 loop spans 15 amino acids. Between the trimmed V and J ends, which lost 8 bases and 5 bases, there was a span of 21 bases.

J is TRBJ2-1 and V is TRBV7-2; the match to TRBD2 covers 10 bases. The germline CDR1 and CDR2 sequences are SGHTA and FQGNSA. The V and J ends lost 5 bases and 1 base, in that order; junction bases with no gene match: 8. This CDR3 has 17 amino acids. The CDR3 here is CASSPLAGERSYNEQFF. The CDR3 nucleotides are TGTGCCAGCAGCCCTCTAGCGGGGGAGCGGTCCTACAATGAGCAGTTCTTC.

This sequence joins TRBV11-2 and TRBJ1-5, with 8 bases fitting TRBD1. CDR1 and CDR2 from the germline V gene are SGHAT and FQNNGV. Trimming removed 5 bases from V and 4 bases from J; junction bases left unmatched: 16. The CDR3 runs to 18 residues. Here the CDR3 DNA reads TGTGCCAGCAGCGCGTCCGGACAGGGAAAGTCATGGAATCAGCCCCAGCATTTT. Translation gives CASSASGQGKSWNQPQHF.

The chain couples TRBV15 to TRBJ1-1; D is unresolved. The CDR3 is 15 amino acids. Germline CDR1 LNHNV, CDR2 YYDKDF (reference sequence). V was trimmed by 1 base and J by 1 base, leaving 10 bases between them. The CDR3 is CATSRVTAPNTEAFF. CDR3 coding DNA: TGTGCCACCAGCAGAGTTACAGCCCCGAACACTGAAGCTTTCTTT.

This clonotype has a count of ten or more. This chain joins TRBV27 and TRBJ1-2, with D maybe TRBD1 (6 bases). This CDR3 has 13 residues. Germline V gene data show CDR1 as MNHEY and CDR2 as SMNVEV (reference sequence). V was cut by 5 bases and J by 3 bases, with 10 bases left in between. CDR3 amino acids: CASSPGGHYGYTF. CDR3 DNA sequence: TGTGCCAGCAGTCCCGGGGGGCACTATGGCTACACCTTC.

The chain combines TRBV7-9 with TRBJ1-3, with TRBD1 matching 7 bases. J lost 0 bases, V lost 9 bases, and 5 bases had no gene match. This CDR3 is 14 amino acids long. CDR1 SEHNR and CDR2 FQNEAQ come from the germline V gene (reference sequence). The CDR3 DNA follows: TGTGCCAGTTACCGGGACAGCTCTGGAAACACCATATATTTT. Translated, it gives CASYRDSSGNTIYF.

As concerns this clonotype: This may stem from a read error, because a much larger clone lies one nucleotide away. The chain carries TRBV7-9 and TRBJ2-2; no reliable D call. Trimming cost V 7 bases and J 5 bases, with 5 bases left between them. Looked up from germline, CDR1 is SEHNR and CDR2 is FQNEAQ (reference sequence). The CDR3 spans 11 residues. DNA for the CDR3: TGTGCCAGCAACCAAACCGGGGAGCTGTTTTTT. Translation gives CASNQTGELFF.

This chain joins TRBV25-1 and TRBJ2-5; 9 positions match TRBD1. Trimming cost V 3 bases and J 5 bases; bases outside gene matches: 22. The CDR3 is 20 residues long. Germline loops: CDR1 MGHDK, CDR2 SYGVNS. The CDR3 spells CASSDPGQGQVLGDLETQYF. DNA for the CDR3: TGTGCCAGCAGTGATCCGGGACAGGGTCAAGTACTGGGAGACCTGGAGACCCAGTACTTC.

V usage is TRBV28 and J usage is TRBJ2-5, with no clear D. The germline V gene has CDR1 MDHEN and CDR2 SYDVKM. Trimming stripped 5 bases from V and 10 bases from J, with 14 bases between. The CDR3 runs to 12 residues. CDR3 in amino acids: CASSRPDVIQYF. The CDR3 DNA is TGTGCCAGCAGTCGACCGGACGTGATCCAGTACTTC.

This clonotype was observed a handful of times. V usage is TRBV6-1 and J usage is TRBJ1-3, with D uncertain. V lost 4 bases, J lost 0 bases, and 13 bases lay in between. Germline CDR1 is MNHNS and CDR2 is SASEGT. The CDR3 is 16 amino acids. CDR3: CASSAWQVISGNTIYF. The CDR3 coding sequence is TGTGCCAGCAGTGCCTGGCAGGTGATCTCTGGAAACACCATATATTTT.

The chain recombines TRBV3-1 with TRBJ2-2; D ambiguous. Germline V gene sequence: CDR1 LGHDT, CDR2 YNNKEL (reference sequence). This CDR3 has 14 residues. The V end was cut by 5 bases, the J end by 2 bases, with 9 bases between. The CDR3 loop reads CASSFTANTGELFF. CDR3 DNA: TGTGCCAGCAGCTTCACAGCAAACACCGGGGAGCTGTTTTTT.

This clonotype was observed a handful of times. The chain uses TRBV6-2 or TRBV6-3 and TRBJ1-3; perhaps TRBD1 as D (6 bases). The germline V gene has CDR1 MNHEY and CDR2 SVGEGT. V lost 6 bases to trimming and J lost 0 bases, with 15 bases between them. This CDR3 is built from 16 residues. The CDR3 here is CASSQGTASSGNTIYF. DNA for the CDR3: TGTGCCAGCAGCCAGGGGACGGCGAGCTCTGGAAACACCATATATTTT.

The V gene is TRBV12-3 or TRBV12-4, the J gene TRBJ2-7; TRBD1 might be the D (5 bases). This CDR3 spans 13 amino acids. The V gene lost 6 bases and the J gene lost 1 base, with 10 bases spanning the gap. The CDR3 region is CASRLAGSYEQYF. The CDR3 nucleotides are TGTGCCAGCAGGCTGGCAGGGTCCTACGAGCAGTACTTC.

This clonotype occurred a few times. CDR3: CASSPGIAGKAFF. DNA of the CDR3: TGTGCCAGCTCACCAGGTATCGCAGGGAAAGCTTTCTTT. The chain recombines TRBV18 with TRBJ1-1; D might be TRBD1 (5 bases). The germline gives CDR1 KGHSH, CDR2 LQKENI. The CDR3 covers 13 residues. The germline V and J ends were trimmed by 2 bases and 9 bases, with 13 bases remaining between them.

The chain uses TRBV28 and TRBJ2-7; TRBD1 or TRBD2 may be the D gene (6 bases each). This CDR3 is 12 amino acids long. V lost 8 bases and J lost 4, with 12 bases in between. Germline-derived CDR1 and CDR2 are MDHEN and SYDVKM. DNA of the CDR3: TGTGCCAGCTACGGGGGCCGGTACGAGCAGTACTTC. Protein: CASYGGRYEQYF.

The chain employs TRBV7-9 and TRBJ1-4; 7 bases match TRBD1. Germline V CDR1 and CDR2: SEHNR, FQNEAQ (reference sequence). This CDR3 spans 15 amino acids. V was clipped by 5 bases and J by 6 bases; unmatched bases: 9. CDR3 region: CASSQGDSPHEKLFF. The CDR3 DNA reads TGTGCCAGCAGCCAAGGGGACAGTCCCCATGAAAAACTGTTTTTT.

This chain connects TRBV20-1 to TRBJ1-4; perhaps TRBD1 as D (5 bases). The CDR3 contains 16 residues. Trimming cost V 6 bases and J 2 bases, with 19 bases left between them. Looked up from germline, CDR1 is DFQATT and CDR2 is SNEGSKA (reference sequence). Here the CDR3 DNA reads TGCAGTGCCCCTAACAGCGGGGGTGCGACTAATGAAAAACTGTTTTTT. Amino acids: CSAPNSGGATNEKLFF.

The V call is TRBV12-3 or TRBV12-4, the J call TRBJ2-1; TRBD2 aligns across 7 bases. CDR3 length: 16 amino acids. With 6 bases clipped from V and 2 bases from J, the junction kept 10 bases outside the gene matches. CDR3 loop: CASSPPKAGTYNEQFF. The CDR3 nucleotides read TGTGCCAGCAGCCCCCCGAAAGCGGGGACCTACAATGAGCAGTTCTTC.

The chain uses TRBV3-1 and TRBJ1-3; 7 bases fit TRBD1. CDR3 length: 16 amino acids. Germline CDR1 is LGHDT and CDR2 is YNNKEL (reference sequence). J was trimmed by 0 bases and V by 6 bases; bases with no gene match: 8. DNA for the CDR3: TGTGCCAGCAGAGGGACAGCGCAGAGCTCTGGAAACACCATATATTTT. Translating gives CASRGTAQSSGNTIYF.

This sequence joins TRBV6-1 and TRBJ1-1; D unresolved. Germline-derived CDR1 and CDR2 are MNHNS and SASEGT. With 8 bases removed from V and 1 base from J, the gap between germline ends came to 5 bases. The CDR3 is made up of 11 amino acids. This CDR3 reads CASEPNTEAFF. In nucleotides, the CDR3 is TGTGCCAGCGAACCGAACACTGAAGCTTTCTTT.

J is TRBJ2-7 and V is TRBV6-5; D gene uncertain. The germline gives CDR1 MNHEY, CDR2 SVGAGI. V lost 9 bases, J lost 4 bases, and 16 bases lay in between. This CDR3 is 13 amino acids long. The CDR3 DNA follows: TGTGCCAGTTATCAGGTAACCCCATACGAGCAGTACTTC. It yields the protein CASYQVTPYEQYF.

This clonotype has only a few counts. The J gene is TRBJ2-7, the V gene TRBV15, with TRBD1 as a possible D gene (5 bases). The CDR3 is made up of 14 amino acids. V shed 0 bases and J shed 2 bases, with 8 bases lying between them. CDR1 is LNHNV, CDR2 YYDKDF, per germline (reference sequence). This CDR3 is CATSREKGTYEQYF. The CDR3 region has the DNA TGTGCCACCAGCAGAGAGAAGGGGACCTACGAGCAGTACTTC.

The gene calls are TRBV7-9 and TRBJ2-1; TRBD2 matches at 8 bases. Germline V gene lookup returns CDR1 SEHNR and CDR2 FQNEAQ (reference sequence). The V segment lost 2 bases and the J segment 3 bases; nucleotides outside the gene matches: 15. The CDR3 length is 19 residues. As DNA, the CDR3 is TGTGCCAGCAGCTTATTTTCACTAGCGGACCGACCTCTCTACAATGAGCAGTTCTTC. Protein product: CASSLFSLADRPLYNEQFF.

This clonotype was observed at least ten times. The chain couples TRBV29-1 to TRBJ1-2, with 11 bases aligning to TRBD1. Per the germline V gene, CDR1 is SQVTM and CDR2 is ANQGSEA. The CDR3 runs 12 residues. J gave up 4 bases and V 6 bases, and 1 base lay outside the gene matches. This CDR3 is CSVGTGGYGYTF. The CDR3 nucleotides are TGCAGCGTGGGGACAGGGGGCTATGGCTACACCTTC.

The chain employs TRBV20-1 and TRBJ1-1, with D maybe TRBD1 (5 bases). Germline V gene lookup returns CDR1 DFQATT and CDR2 SNEGSKA (reference sequence). The CDR3 is made up of 13 amino acids. Trimming left V 7 bases short and J 4 bases short, with 16 bases between. CDR3 region: CSVQVGRGTEAFF. CDR3 nucleotides: TGCAGTGTTCAAGTGGGGAGGGGCACTGAAGCTTTCTTT.

This clonotype was picked up a small number of times. As DNA, the CDR3 is TGTGCCAGCAGCCAAGATAGCGTGAGACACAACATTCAGTACTTC. It specifies CASSQDSVRHNIQYF. V and J are TRBV3-1 and TRBJ2-4, with D maybe TRBD2 (5 bases). V lost 0 bases and J lost 7, with 13 bases in between. The CDR3 spans 15 residues. The germline gives CDR1 LGHDT, CDR2 YNNKEL (reference sequence).